Listed below are T cell receptor beta chains from one sample, sequenced in a study of cytomegalovirus exposure and HLA in healthy donors. The table came from immunoSEQ multiplex PCR; TCRdb's copy has only in-frame clones and leaves some out. The sample includes about 76,000 clones, 94% seen only once; the top ten take under 0.75%. Source material: PBMCs. These receptors were taken from a woman between 18 and 29 years old in good health and CMV-seronegative. Each CDR3 is given with its conserved first and last residue. The D gene is left open where the match is weak. Clone size is stated in some rows and not others, as once, few, many or a class when expanded.

abundance: NA; d_gene: TRBD1; v_gene: TRBV30; j_gene: TRBJ1-5; CDR3nt: TGTGCCTGGAGAACGGGACAGGGAGAACAGCCCCAGCATTTT; CDR3aa: CAWRTGQGEQPQHF
abundance: NA; d_gene: TRBD1; v_gene: TRBV28; j_gene: TRBJ2-7; CDR3nt: TGTGCCAGCAGATCCGGGACAGGGATGCACGAGCAGTACTTC; CDR3aa: CASRSGTGMHEQYF
abundance: NA; d_gene: TRBD2; v_gene: TRBV19; j_gene: TRBJ2-2; CDR3nt: TGTGCCAGTAGTAAGAAAGCGGGGGGGCCGAACACCGGGGAGCTGTTTTTT; CDR3aa: CASSKKAGGPNTGELFF
abundance: NA; d_gene: TRBD1; v_gene: TRBV18; j_gene: TRBJ1-6; CDR3nt: TGTGCCAGCTCGGACAGGGAAAATTCACCCCTCCACTTT; CDR3aa: CASSDRENSPLHF
abundance: NA; d_gene: TRBD2; v_gene: TRBV7-8; j_gene: TRBJ2-2; CDR3nt: TGTGCCAGCAGCTTACTGCGGGGGGGCAACACCGGGGAGCTGTTTTTT; CDR3aa: CASSLLRGGNTGELFF
abundance: few; d_gene: TRBD1; v_gene: TRBV4-3; j_gene: TRBJ2-6; CDR3nt: TGCGCCAGCAGCCACTCGGGACAGGCGCTCTCTGGGGCCAACGTCCTGACTTTC; CDR3aa: CASSHSGQALSGANVLTF
abundance: NA; d_gene: TRBD2; v_gene: TRBV11-2; j_gene: TRBJ2-1; CDR3nt: TGTGCCAGCAGCTGGACTAGCGGGGGCTACAACAATGAGCAGTTCTTC; CDR3aa: CASSWTSGGYNNEQFF
abundance: NA; d_gene: TRBD1; v_gene: TRBV5-1; j_gene: TRBJ1-4; CDR3nt: TGCGCCAGCAGCTTGGGGACAGGGGGCTGGGAAAAACTGTTTTTT; CDR3aa: CASSLGTGGWEKLFF
abundance: NA; d_gene: TRBD1; v_gene: TRBV5-4; j_gene: TRBJ2-7; CDR3nt: TGTGCCAGCAGCAGGGACAGGGCTTACGAGCAGTACTTC; CDR3aa: CASSRDRAYEQYF
abundance: NA; d_gene: NA; v_gene: TRBV7-2; j_gene: TRBJ1-6; CDR3nt: TGTGCCAGCAGCGAACAGGGAAGGAATAATTCACCCCTCCACTTT; CDR3aa: CASSEQGRNNSPLHF